The rows below give T cell receptor beta chains drawn from one sample of a study of blood T cell repertoires in COVID-19. Assay: immunoSEQ multiplex PCR; the TCRdb copy retains only in-frame clones and omits some. The data hold fewer than 200,000 clones, with roughly 85% observed a single time. Sequenced: peripheral blood. Receptor source: a woman of 80 years or more with acute or convalescent COVID-19. CDR3s include the opening cysteine and the closing phenylalanine or tryptophan. Fields, in order: clone size, V gene, D gene, J gene, CDR3 DNA, CDR3 protein. The D gene is left open where the match is weak. The size entry is marked missing in some rows and otherwise reads once, few, many or a size class.

NA	TRBV29-1	NA	TRBJ2-3	TGCAGCGTAAGACTAGTTGCTTCAGATACGCAGTATTTT	CSVRLVASDTQYF
NA	TRBV3-1/TRBV3-2	TRBD2	TRBJ2-2	TGTGCCAGCAGCCAAGGCACTAGCGGGAGGACCGGGGAGCTGTTTTTT	CASSQGTSGRTGELFF
NA	TRBV29-1	NA	TRBJ2-2	TGCAGCTCACGGGTACAGGCCAACACCGGGGAGCTGTTTTTT	CSSRVQANTGELFF
NA	TRBV27	TRBD2	TRBJ2-1	TGTGCCAGCAGTATGGGACTAGCGGGTAATGAGCAGTTCTTC	CASSMGLAGNEQFF
NA	TRBV5-1	NA	TRBJ1-3	TGCGCCAGCAGCCCTAACAGGGCCCCGGGGACTGGAAACACCATATATTTT	CASSPNRAPGTGNTIYF
medium-sized	TRBV6-4	NA	TRBJ1-1	TGTGCCAGCAGTGTGACTGTGAACACTGAAGCTTTCTTT	CASSVTVNTEAFF
NA	TRBV12-3/TRBV12-4	NA	TRBJ2-1	TGTGCCAGCAGTTGGGGTGCTGGGGGGGAGCAGTTCTTC	CASSWGAGGEQFF
NA	TRBV4-3	TRBD2	TRBJ2-2	TGCGCCAGCAGCCAAGATTCGCGGGAGACGGACACCGGGGAGCTGTTTTTT	CASSQDSRETDTGELFF
once	TRBV2	NA	TRBJ2-7	TGTGCCAGCAGTGTAGGAGTTAAACGTCAGTACTTC	CASSVGVKRQYF
NA	TRBV5-6	NA	TRBJ1-1	TGTGCCAGCAGCTTGGCCACTTGGCCAGGGTGGGAGAACACTGAAGCTTTCTTT	CASSLATWPGWENTEAFF
NA	TRBV4-1	TRBD1	TRBJ1-4	TGCGCCAGCAGCCAAGATGGCAGGGGGCTAGAAAAACTGTTTTTT	CASSQDGRGLEKLFF
NA	TRBV6-1	NA	TRBJ1-2	TGTGCCAGCACCCTGGACAGTCAGGGCTACACCTTC	CASTLDSQGYTF
NA	TRBV2	TRBD1	TRBJ2-1	TGTGCCAGCAGTCCAGGGACAGTAAATGAGCAGTTCTTC	CASSPGTVNEQFF
NA	TRBV7-5	NA	TRBJ1-2	TGTGCCAGAAGCTTCTCGGGACAGGGGGACTCCTATGGCTACACCTTC	CARSFSGQGDSYGYTF
once	TRBV24-1	TRBD2	TRBJ2-1	TGTGCCACCAGTGATTTGCAGGGCGGTACGGGGGGGCTTTACAATGAGCAGTTCTTC	CATSDLQGGTGGLYNEQFF
NA	TRBV19	TRBD2	TRBJ2-1	TGTGCCAGCGGACTAGCGCCGTACAATGAGCAGTTCTTC	CASGLAPYNEQFF
NA	TRBV7-2	NA	TRBJ2-7	TGTGCCAGCAGCTCAGGGGGGATGGGGGAGCAGTACTTC	CASSSGGMGEQYF
NA	TRBV5-8	TRBD1	TRBJ2-7	TGTGCCAGCAGCTCGGACAGGGGGTACGAGCAGTACTTC	CASSSDRGYEQYF